The source of this T cell receptor (beta chain) is a study of T-cell reconstitution after alpha-beta-depleted transplantation in children. Study results and caveats: Reports say that about two months after transplant, the alpha-beta T cells came out of several hundred graft clones that had expanded.

Germline V lookup: CDR1 DFQATT, CDR2 SNEGSKA (reference sequence). The V end lost 3 bases, the J end lost 5 bases, and 11 bases lay between the germline ends. The CDR3 is 13 amino acids. For TCRbeta, the library was prepared with unique molecular identifiers. TCRdb reprocessed the PCR reads via MiXCR and lists one record per CDR3 protein. The sample records hundreds of thousands of distinct CDR3 sequences, roughly 14% being singletons. A remark on this clonotype: The antigen is undetermined.

The source material was PBMCs, sampled before TCRalphabeta/CD19-depleted stem cell transplant. The clonotype comes from a girl between 2 and 10 years old with congenital amegakaryocytic thrombocytopenia, due to receive a stem cell transplant. The chain uses TRBV20-1 and TRBJ2-1; no definite D call. The CDR3, as DNA: TGCAGTGCTAGGCCCACAGAAAACAATGAGCAGTTCTTC. It specifies CSARPTENNEQFF.